This T cell receptor (beta chain) comes out of a study of blood T cell repertoires in COVID-19. CDR1 and CDR2 (germline): SGHNT, YYREEE (reference sequence). With V trimmed by 4 bases and J by 1 base, 5 bases remained unmatched. This CDR3 spans 14 amino acids. The data were produced by immunoSEQ multiplex PCR, yet TCRdb's version contains in-frame clones alone and is incomplete. The sample has about 400,000 clones; nearly 90% are singletons. Participants reported their clinical history, and cohort assignment relied on those reports. Recovered status in Cohort 3 required two negative PCRs, clearance, or symptom resolution.

V is TRBV5-4 and J is TRBJ2-7; the match to TRBD1 covers 7 bases. Sequenced: PBMCs or T cells enriched from blood (not recorded which). The source is a woman aged 25 to 39 who had recovered from COVID-19. CDR3 amino acids: CASSIGGSSYEQYF. CDR3 coding DNA: TGTGCCAGCAGCATAGGGGGCTCGTCCTACGAGCAGTACTTC.